This TCR beta chain was retrieved from a study of T-cell memory formation after mild COVID-19. The V and J ends lost 8 bases and 5 bases respectively, with 15 bases between them. The CDR3 totals 12 residues. The germline V gene has CDR1 DFQATT and CDR2 SNEGSKA (reference sequence). TCRdb re-called the 5' RACE reads through MiXCR, storing one row per CDR3 protein. The table lists roughly 340,000 distinct CDR3 sequences, 15% to 20% of them singletons. The source of this sequence is a young man who had mild COVID-19 (a few samples of this study predate the infection). Cell type and time point are not known. The chain recombines TRBV20-1 with TRBJ2-5; D is unclear. Material for sequencing was PBMCs or a T cell subset sorted from them (not recorded which). The CDR3 bases are TGCAGTTCCCTGAGCAGTGGGGAGACCCAGTACTTC. It codes for CSSLSSGETQYF.